A single sample gave rise to the 21 T cell receptor beta chains below, sequenced in a study of blood T cell repertoires in COVID-19. TCRdb keeps only in-frame clones here, not all; method: immunoSEQ multiplex PCR. This sample has 350,000 to 400,000 clones; 88% occur once, and the top ten carry more than 0.85%. Sequencing was done on a sample of PBMCs or T cells enriched from blood (not recorded which). These receptors came from a woman between 25 and 40 years old with acute COVID-19.

The chain combines TRBV4-1 with TRBJ1-5, with TRBD1 identical over 7 bases. Looked up from germline, CDR1 is MGHRA and CDR2 is YSYEKL. J lost 4 bases, V lost 2 bases, and 8 bases had no gene match. The CDR3 has 16 residues. The CDR3 reads CASSQTTGVRNQPQHF. The DNA for the CDR3 is TGCGCCAGCAGCCAAACAACAGGGGTCAGAAATCAGCCCCAGCATTTT.

This chain links TRBV20-1 with TRBJ2-7; D may be TRBD1 (5 bases). CDR3 length equals 16 residues. Germline V gene sequence: CDR1 DFQATT, CDR2 SNEGSKA (reference sequence). V lost 3 bases and J 0 bases, leaving 18 bases between the germline ends. The CDR3 DNA sequence: TGCAGTGCTAGTTCTGGAAGGACACCGAGCTCCTACGAGCAGTACTTC. Amino acids: CSASSGRTPSSYEQYF.

The rearrangement uses TRBV6-2 or TRBV6-3 and TRBJ1-4; 7 nucleotides match TRBD1. V lost 5 bases to trimming and J lost 7 bases; unmatched junction nucleotides: 13. The CDR3 runs 16 residues. Germline values: CDR1 MNHEY, CDR2 SVGEGT. DNA of the CDR3: TGTGCCAGCAGTACAACAGTAAGGGGGCGGCCTGAAAAACTGTTTTTT. Protein product: CASSTTVRGRPEKLFF.

The chain is built from TRBV7-2 and TRBJ2-1, with D perhaps matching TRBD2 (5 bases). The germline V gene encodes CDR1 SGHTA and CDR2 FQGNSA. The CDR3 sequence is 15 residues long. V lost 2 bases and J 5 bases, leaving 13 bases between the germline ends. CDR3 sequence: CASSLSMWGDNEQFF. The CDR3 nucleotides read TGTGCCAGCAGCTTATCCATGTGGGGAGACAATGAGCAGTTCTTC.

The chain is built from TRBV9 and TRBJ2-1; 8 positions match TRBD1. The germline gives CDR1 SGDLS, CDR2 YYNGEE. This CDR3 is 14 amino acids long. Trimming took 5 bases from V and 8 from J; bases not matched to a gene: 9. The CDR3 loop is CASSKQGGGDEQFF. CDR3 nucleotides: TGTGCCAGCAGTAAACAGGGGGGCGGGGATGAGCAGTTCTTC. The full variable domain, with the rest looked up from reference TRBV9 and TRBJ2-1, is DSGVTQTPKHLITATGQRVTLRCSPRSGDLSVYWYQQSLDQGLQFLIQYYNGEERAKGNILERFSAQQFPDLHSELNLSSLELGDSALYFCASSKQGGGDEQFFGPGTRLTVL.

The chain joins TRBV7-3 to TRBJ2-1; D might be TRBD2 (7 bases). V dropped 5 bases and J dropped 7 bases, with 18 bases sitting between them. The CDR3 runs 15 residues. Germline-derived CDR1 and CDR2 are SGHTA and FQGTGA. The CDR3 spells CASSTRAGATNEQFF. CDR3 in DNA: TGTGCCAGCAGCACCCGGGCGGGGGCTACTAATGAGCAGTTCTTC.

The genes are TRBV10-2 and TRBJ2-7, with 10 bases lining up with TRBD2. V lost 6 bases to trimming and J lost 3 bases; unmatched junction nucleotides: 5. Per germline, CDR1 WSHSY and CDR2 SAAADI. This CDR3 spans 14 amino acids. This chain's CDR3 is CASSPASGGYEQYF. DNA of the CDR3: TGCGCCAGCAGCCCAGCTAGCGGGGGCTACGAGCAGTACTTC.

The rearrangement links TRBV10-1 to TRBJ2-1, with TRBD2 as a possible D gene (5 bases). The CDR3 loop spans 17 amino acids. Trimming removed 2 bases at V and 1 base at J, with 15 bases between. Germline lookup yields CDR1 WNHNN and CDR2 SYGVQD (reference sequence). CDR3 residues: CASSELESRGSYNEQFF. DNA for the CDR3: TGCGCCAGCAGTGAGCTGGAGAGTCGAGGGTCCTACAATGAGCAGTTCTTC.

This clone was seen once. The CDR3 is CASSETGPYGYTF. CDR3 bases: TGTGCCAGCAGTGAGACAGGTCCCTATGGCTACACCTTC. The chain is built from TRBV25-1 and TRBJ1-2, with a tentative D call TRBD1 (6 bases). Germline CDR1 is MGHDK and CDR2 is SYGVNS. The CDR3 is made up of 13 amino acids. V lost 3 bases, J lost 4 bases, and 9 bases lay in between.

The sample holds one count of this clone. This rearrangement joins TRBV24-1 to TRBJ2-3; no clear D. V lost 2 bases and J lost 2, with 4 bases in between. This CDR3 comprises 13 residues. Germline V lookup: CDR1 KGHDR, CDR2 SFDVKD. This chain's CDR3 is CATSDSNTDTQYF. DNA for the CDR3: TGTGCCACCAGTGATTCTAACACAGATACGCAGTATTTT.

The rearrangement uses TRBV6-6 and TRBJ1-2; 10 bases match TRBD1. The CDR3 contains 13 residues. V trimming: 5 bases; J trimming: 7 bases; junction bases outside the gene matches: 4. Per the germline V gene, CDR1 is MNHNY and CDR2 is SVGAGI (reference sequence). CDR3 in amino acids: CASSVGTGVGYTF. The CDR3, as DNA: TGTGCCAGCAGTGTAGGGACAGGGGTTGGCTACACCTTC.

CDR3 bases: TGTGCCAGCAGCTTACATCTAGCGGGGGGGCCGGGAGAGACCCAGTACTTC. Its translation is CASSLHLAGGPGETQYF. The chain couples TRBV7-2 to TRBJ2-5; 12 bases map to TRBD2. The trim removed 2 bases at V and 4 bases at J, leaving 8 bases unmatched. Germline-derived CDR1 and CDR2 are SGHTA and FQGNSA. The CDR3 spans 17 residues.

The chain carries TRBV10-1 and TRBJ2-5; a possible D gene is TRBD2 (6 bases). V lost 10 bases to trimming and J lost 0 bases, with 15 bases between them. The CDR3 is 14 residues long. Germline CDR1 WNHNN, CDR2 SYGVQD (reference sequence). DNA of the CDR3: TGCGCCACCTCCGCGGGATCAGACCAAGAGACCCAGTACTTC. It specifies CATSAGSDQETQYF.

This chain links TRBV7-6 with TRBJ2-3; D unresolved. This CDR3 is 11 amino acids long. V gave up 3 bases and J gave up 6 bases, with 4 bases separating them. Germline assignment: CDR1 SGHVS and CDR2 FNYEAQ. CDR3 region: CASSFGDTQYF. CDR3 in DNA: TGTGCCAGCAGCTTCGGGGATACGCAGTATTTT. Based on the CDR3 plus reference TRBV7-6 and TRBJ2-3, the full variable domain is GAGVSQSPRYKVTKRGQDVALRCDPISGHVSLYWYRQALGQGPEFLTYFNYEAQQDKSGLPNDRFSAERPEGSISTLTIQRTEQRDSAMYRCASSFGDTQYFGPGTRLTVL.

The chain joins TRBV13 to TRBJ2-7, with a weak D call TRBD1 (6 bases). Germline V lookup: CDR1 PRHDT, CDR2 FYEKMQ (reference sequence). V lost 1 base to trimming and J lost 0 bases, with 13 bases between them. The length of the CDR3 is 16 residues. The CDR3 coding sequence is TGTGCCAGCAGCTTAGCTACAGGGCTGAGCTCCTACGAGCAGTACTTC. Its protein product is CASSLATGLSSYEQYF.

Remarks on this clone: The same CDR3 can be traced to other DNA sequences in this sample. The V gene is TRBV2, the J gene TRBJ1-4, with 7 bases that match TRBD1. The CDR3 length is 13 residues. The J segment lost 4 bases and the V segment lost 8 bases, leaving 4 bases of the junction unmatched. The germline V gene has CDR1 SNHLY and CDR2 FYNNEI. The CDR3 DNA reads TGTGCCAGCCGGCGGGACAGTAATGAAAAACTGTTTTTT. It yields the protein CASRRDSNEKLFF.

The chain uses TRBV7-9 and TRBJ2-1; 7 bases match TRBD2. The CDR3 is 13 amino acids. Trimming cost V 4 bases and J 8 bases; bases outside gene matches: 5. Germline V CDR1 and CDR2: SEHNR, FQNEAQ (reference sequence). In DNA, the CDR3 is TGTGCCAGCAGCTACTCGGCGGGGGATGAGCAGTTCTTC. Protein sequence: CASSYSAGDEQFF. Full variable domain (rest looked up from reference TRBV7-9 and TRBJ2-1): DTGVSQNPRHKITKRGQNVTFRCDPISEHNRLYWYRQTLGQGPEFLTYFQNEAQLEKSRLLSDRFSAERPKGSFSTLEIQRTEQGDSAMYLCASSYSAGDEQFFGPGTRLTVL.

The sample holds a few counts of this clone. This chain connects TRBV10-1 to TRBJ2-7, with 8 bases fitting TRBD1. Germline V lookup: CDR1 WNHNN, CDR2 SYGVQD (reference sequence). This CDR3 contains 14 residues. Losses at the gene ends were 7 bases for V and 1 base for J; bases not matched to a gene: 6. As DNA, the CDR3 is TGCGCCAGCACCCCTGGACAGGGTTCCTACGAGCAGTACTTC. Translated, it gives CASTPGQGSYEQYF.

The chain uses TRBV27 and TRBJ2-7; D gene ambiguous. V was clipped by 5 bases and J by 1 base, with 9 bases between them. The CDR3 covers 13 residues. Germline lookup yields CDR1 MNHEY and CDR2 SMNVEV (reference sequence). CDR3 sequence reads: CASSVQVSYEQYF. DNA for the CDR3: TGTGCCAGCAGTGTGCAGGTATCCTACGAGCAGTACTTC.

The chain links TRBV24-1 to TRBJ1-1, with a weak D call TRBD1 (6 bases). Germline assignment: CDR1 KGHDR and CDR2 SFDVKD. CDR3 length: 14 amino acids. V was trimmed by 12 bases and J by 5 bases, leaving 21 bases between them. CDR3 nucleotide sequence: TGTGCCCTCTCCCGACAGGTTTTGTGGACTGAAGCTTTCTTT. Amino acid sequence: CALSRQVLWTEAFF.

This sequence joins TRBV7-2 and TRBJ2-3; a possible D gene is TRBD2 (7 bases). Germline CDR1 is SGHTA and CDR2 is FQGNSA. Trimming took 4 bases from V and 2 from J, leaving 13 bases between them. The CDR3 extends over 15 amino acids. The CDR3 DNA sequence: TGTGCCAGCAGCTCAGACGGGGGGCCCACAGATACGCAGTATTTT. Residues: CASSSDGGPTDTQYF.